The rows below give T cell receptor beta chains drawn from one sample of a study of regulatory T cells in long-lasting Graves disease. Using its own MiXCR run on the multiplex PCR reads, TCRdb lists one record per CDR3 protein. This table holds some 350,000 distinct CDR3 sequences, roughly 16% found once. These data are also associated with another study on T cells in Graves' hyperthyroidism and ophthalmopathy.

Material: peripheral blood mononuclear cells (PBMCs), obtained at new diagnosis, from a patient treated with antithyroid drugs. The receptors were gathered from a woman aged 18-29 years with Graves disease. The CDR3 runs from the conserved cysteine through the conserved F or W. Fields, in order: D gene, clone size, V gene, J gene, CDR3 protein, CDR3 DNA. The D gene is left open where the match is weak. Some rows mark clone size as missing; the rest say once, few, many or name a class of expanded clone.

d_gene: NA
abundance: few
v_gene: TRBV12-3/TRBV12-4
j_gene: TRBJ1-3
CDR3aa: CASSLRFSGNTIYF
CDR3nt: TGTGCCAGCAGTTTACGATTTTCTGGAAACACCATATATTTT

d_gene: NA
abundance: NA
v_gene: TRBV7-3
j_gene: TRBJ2-2
CDR3aa: CASSLAAGATGELFF
CDR3nt: TGTGCCAGCAGCTTAGCCGCGGGTGCCACCGGGGAGCTGTTTTTT

d_gene: NA
abundance: NA
v_gene: TRBV4-1
j_gene: TRBJ1-2
CDR3aa: CASSQGRSPADYGYTF
CDR3nt: TGCGCCAGCAGCCAAGGCAGAAGCCCGGCCGACTATGGCTACACCTTC

d_gene: NA
abundance: many
v_gene: TRBV12-5
j_gene: TRBJ2-2
CDR3aa: CASGLGTLNTGELFF
CDR3nt: TGTGCTAGTGGTTTAGGGACACTGAACACCGGGGAGCTGTTTTTT

d_gene: NA
abundance: many
v_gene: TRBV2
j_gene: TRBJ2-3
CDR3aa: CASSEVSGTPGDTQYF
CDR3nt: TGTGCCAGCAGTGAAGTCTCCGGGACTCCGGGGGATACGCAGTATTTT

d_gene: NA
abundance: NA
v_gene: TRBV7-9
j_gene: TRBJ1-2
CDR3aa: CASSPQGTNYGYTF
CDR3nt: TGTGCCAGCAGCCCACAGGGTACTAACTATGGCTACACCTTC

d_gene: NA
abundance: many
v_gene: TRBV7-9
j_gene: TRBJ1-1
CDR3aa: CASSDGGGEAFF
CDR3nt: TGTGCCAGCAGCGACGGGGGGGGGGAAGCTTTCTTT

d_gene: NA
abundance: many
v_gene: TRBV5-1
j_gene: TRBJ2-5
CDR3aa: CASSLGVAWTAQETQYF
CDR3nt: TGCGCCAGCAGCTTGGGTGTGGCCTGGACAGCCCAAGAGACCCAGTACTTC

d_gene: NA
abundance: NA
v_gene: TRBV29-1
j_gene: TRBJ2-7
CDR3aa: CSVDQGSSYEQYF
CDR3nt: TGCAGCGTTGATCAGGGGAGCTCCTACGAGCAGTACTTC

d_gene: TRBD2
abundance: NA
v_gene: TRBV11-2
j_gene: TRBJ2-1
CDR3aa: CASSLVAGYYNEQFF
CDR3nt: TGTGCCAGCAGCTTAGTAGCGGGGTACTACAATGAGCAGTTCTTC

d_gene: NA
abundance: NA
v_gene: TRBV6-1
j_gene: TRBJ2-4
CDR3aa: CASSEALRGEAKNIQYF
CDR3nt: TGTGCCAGCAGTGAAGCTTTGCGGGGTGAGGCCAAAAACATTCAGTACTTC

d_gene: NA
abundance: few
v_gene: TRBV20-1
j_gene: TRBJ2-7
CDR3aa: CSARDVAAMYEQYF
CDR3nt: TGCAGTGCTAGAGACGTAGCAGCTATGTACGAGCAGTACTTC

d_gene: TRBD2
abundance: many
v_gene: TRBV5-6
j_gene: TRBJ2-1
CDR3aa: CASSLFLAGSYNEQFF
CDR3nt: TGTGCCAGCAGCTTGTTTCTAGCGGGCTCCTACAATGAGCAGTTCTTC

d_gene: TRBD2
abundance: many
v_gene: TRBV5-1
j_gene: TRBJ2-1
CDR3aa: CASSWGSRTSSAEQFF
CDR3nt: TGCGCCAGCAGCTGGGGCTCCCGGACTAGCTCCGCTGAGCAGTTCTTC

d_gene: NA
abundance: few
v_gene: TRBV6-1
j_gene: TRBJ2-3
CDR3aa: CASSEYGGRFSLRYTDTQYF
CDR3nt: TGTGCCAGCAGTGAATACGGGGGGCGTTTTTCTCTCCGATACACAGATACGCAGTATTTT

d_gene: TRBD1
abundance: NA
v_gene: TRBV12-3/TRBV12-4
j_gene: TRBJ1-2
CDR3aa: CASSPRDRGAYGYTF
CDR3nt: TGTGCCAGCAGTCCCCGGGACAGGGGGGCCTATGGCTACACCTTC

d_gene: TRBD2
abundance: many
v_gene: TRBV2
j_gene: TRBJ2-5
CDR3aa: CASSRGTRETQYF
CDR3nt: TGTGCCAGCAGTAGGGGGACTAGAGAGACCCAGTACTTC

d_gene: NA
abundance: many
v_gene: TRBV7-6
j_gene: TRBJ2-2
CDR3aa: CASSLIGDTGELFF
CDR3nt: TGTGCCAGCAGCTTAATAGGTGACACCGGGGAGCTGTTTTTT

d_gene: NA
abundance: many
v_gene: TRBV6-1
j_gene: TRBJ1-1
CDR3aa: CATKNGNMNTEAFF
CDR3nt: TGTGCCACCAAAAACGGGAACATGAACACTGAAGCTTTCTTT

d_gene: TRBD1
abundance: few
v_gene: TRBV6-5
j_gene: TRBJ1-2
CDR3aa: CASSLSQGGTYGYTF
CDR3nt: TGTGCCAGCAGTTTATCCCAGGGGGGAACTTATGGCTACACCTTC

d_gene: NA
abundance: many
v_gene: TRBV20-1
j_gene: TRBJ2-3
CDR3aa: CSARAERTFGTDTQYF
CDR3nt: TGCAGTGCTAGAGCAGAAAGGACTTTTGGCACAGATACGCAGTATTTT

d_gene: NA
abundance: many
v_gene: TRBV27
j_gene: TRBJ2-7
CDR3aa: CASSLGLTDKEQYF
CDR3nt: TGTGCCAGCAGTTTAGGACTTACCGATAAGGAGCAGTACTTC

d_gene: TRBD1
abundance: NA
v_gene: TRBV29-1
j_gene: TRBJ2-1
CDR3aa: CSVRTGGSSYNEQFF
CDR3nt: TGCAGCGTTCGGACAGGGGGAAGCTCCTACAATGAGCAGTTCTTC

d_gene: NA
abundance: many
v_gene: TRBV20-1
j_gene: TRBJ2-3
CDR3aa: CSASIGRLADTSTDTQYF
CDR3nt: TGCAGTGCTAGTATCGGAAGGCTAGCCGATACTAGCACAGATACGCAGTATTTT

d_gene: TRBD1
abundance: many
v_gene: TRBV11-1
j_gene: TRBJ1-1
CDR3aa: CASSQDRDSAFF
CDR3nt: TGTGCCAGCAGCCAGGACCGGGACAGCGCTTTCTTT

d_gene: NA
abundance: many
v_gene: TRBV30
j_gene: TRBJ2-5
CDR3aa: CAWSVRLETQYF
CDR3nt: TGTGCCTGGAGTGTCAGGTTGGAGACCCAGTACTTC

d_gene: TRBD1
abundance: few
v_gene: TRBV20-1
j_gene: TRBJ1-2
CDR3aa: CSARDTGTGFYGYTF
CDR3nt: TGCAGTGCTAGAGATACAGGGACAGGGTTCTATGGCTACACCTTC

d_gene: TRBD2
abundance: few
v_gene: TRBV3-1
j_gene: TRBJ2-5
CDR3aa: CASSQGAGGVETQYF
CDR3nt: TGTGCCAGCAGCCAAGGAGCGGGGGGGGTCGAGACCCAGTACTTC

d_gene: NA
abundance: many
v_gene: TRBV2
j_gene: TRBJ2-5
CDR3aa: CASRQTSLEETQYF
CDR3nt: TGTGCCAGCAGACAAACTAGTTTGGAAGAGACCCAGTACTTC

d_gene: NA
abundance: few
v_gene: TRBV29-1
j_gene: TRBJ1-2
CDR3aa: CSVVRGLGGYTF
CDR3nt: TGCAGCGTTGTACGAGGCCTGGGAGGCTACACCTTC

d_gene: NA
abundance: few
v_gene: TRBV5-4
j_gene: TRBJ2-2
CDR3aa: CASSFPGAGELFF
CDR3nt: TGTGCCAGCAGCTTCCCAGGGGCCGGGGAGCTGTTTTTT

d_gene: TRBD2
abundance: many
v_gene: TRBV7-2
j_gene: TRBJ2-1
CDR3aa: CASRPAGTSYNEQFF
CDR3nt: TGTGCCAGCAGACCAGCGGGGACCTCCTACAATGAGCAGTTCTTC

d_gene: TRBD2
abundance: NA
v_gene: TRBV20-1
j_gene: TRBJ2-3
CDR3aa: CSARRASGGTDTQYF
CDR3nt: TGCAGTGCTAGACGGGCTAGCGGGGGCACAGATACGCAGTATTTT

d_gene: TRBD2
abundance: many
v_gene: TRBV6-9
j_gene: TRBJ2-1
CDR3aa: CASSYPTTSGSPDEQFF
CDR3nt: TGTGCCAGCAGTTACCCTACGACTAGCGGGAGTCCCGATGAGCAGTTCTTC

d_gene: TRBD1
abundance: few
v_gene: TRBV20-1
j_gene: TRBJ1-5
CDR3aa: CSARPRARTGDLYSNQPQHF
CDR3nt: TGCAGTGCTAGACCCCGGGCACGGACAGGGGACCTCTATAGCAATCAGCCCCAGCATTTT

d_gene: TRBD2
abundance: NA
v_gene: TRBV5-1
j_gene: TRBJ2-1
CDR3aa: CASSSQGTSGGYNEQFF
CDR3nt: TGCGCCAGCAGCAGCCAAGGGACTAGCGGAGGATACAATGAGCAGTTCTTC

d_gene: NA
abundance: many
v_gene: TRBV18
j_gene: TRBJ1-4
CDR3aa: CASSPMGSAAEKLFF
CDR3nt: TGTGCCAGCTCACCAATGGGGTCCGCCGCCGAAAAACTGTTTTTT

d_gene: TRBD2
abundance: many
v_gene: TRBV20-1
j_gene: TRBJ2-7
CDR3aa: CSAQTPRGKSYEQYF
CDR3nt: TGCAGTGCCCAAACACCGCGGGGGAAGTCCTACGAGCAGTACTTC

d_gene: NA
abundance: few
v_gene: TRBV4-1
j_gene: TRBJ2-7
CDR3aa: CASSQESHSSYEQYF
CDR3nt: TGCGCCAGCAGCCAAGAAAGTCACAGCTCCTACGAGCAGTACTTC

d_gene: NA
abundance: many
v_gene: TRBV18
j_gene: TRBJ2-7
CDR3aa: CASSPEGIPYEQYF
CDR3nt: TGTGCCAGCTCACCCGAGGGCATCCCCTACGAGCAGTACTTC

d_gene: NA
abundance: many
v_gene: TRBV10-3
j_gene: TRBJ2-3
CDR3aa: CAISESMDTQYF
CDR3nt: TGTGCCATCAGTGAGTCGATGGATACGCAGTATTTT

d_gene: NA
abundance: many
v_gene: TRBV3-1
j_gene: TRBJ1-1
CDR3aa: CASSQEIGLNTEAFF
CDR3nt: TGTGCCAGCAGCCAAGAAATAGGGCTGAACACTGAAGCTTTCTTT

d_gene: NA
abundance: many
v_gene: TRBV11-2
j_gene: TRBJ2-7
CDR3aa: CASSLALTPYEQYF
CDR3nt: TGTGCCAGCAGCTTAGCCCTCACTCCGTACGAGCAGTACTTC

d_gene: NA
abundance: few
v_gene: TRBV20-1
j_gene: TRBJ1-5
CDR3aa: CSAYVAGNNQPQHF
CDR3nt: TGCAGTGCTTATGTCGCAGGGAATAATCAGCCCCAGCATTTT

d_gene: TRBD1
abundance: NA
v_gene: TRBV20-1
j_gene: TRBJ2-5
CDR3aa: CSASGQGASETQYF
CDR3nt: TGCAGTGCTAGTGGGCAGGGGGCTTCGGAGACCCAGTACTTC

d_gene: NA
abundance: few
v_gene: TRBV7-9
j_gene: TRBJ2-5
CDR3aa: CASSSRQDPGMETQHF
CDR3nt: TGTGCCAGCAGCTCCCGACAGGATCCGGGTATGGAGACCCAGCACTTC

d_gene: NA
abundance: many
v_gene: TRBV2
j_gene: TRBJ2-1
CDR3aa: CASITVTEQFF
CDR3nt: TGTGCCAGCATAACCGTCACGGAGCAGTTCTTC

d_gene: NA
abundance: NA
v_gene: TRBV19
j_gene: TRBJ1-3
CDR3aa: CASRKPGSSGNTIYF
CDR3nt: TGTGCCAGTCGAAAACCCGGATCTTCTGGAAACACCATATATTTT

d_gene: NA
abundance: many
v_gene: TRBV27
j_gene: TRBJ2-7
CDR3aa: CASSLLTPLGEQYF
CDR3nt: TGTGCCAGCAGTTTATTAACCCCACTCGGGGAGCAGTACTTC

d_gene: NA
abundance: many
v_gene: TRBV3-1
j_gene: TRBJ2-1
CDR3aa: CASSQEKYEQFF
CDR3nt: TGTGCCAGCAGCCAAGAAAAGTATGAGCAGTTCTTC

d_gene: NA
abundance: few
v_gene: TRBV5-1
j_gene: TRBJ2-3
CDR3aa: CASSLSPSQADTQYF
CDR3nt: TGCGCCAGCAGCTTGAGTCCTAGTCAAGCAGATACGCAGTATTTT

d_gene: NA
abundance: many
v_gene: TRBV11-2
j_gene: TRBJ2-1
CDR3aa: CASKGVREQFF
CDR3nt: TGTGCCAGCAAAGGGGTGAGGGAGCAGTTCTTC

d_gene: TRBD2
abundance: many
v_gene: TRBV11-2
j_gene: TRBJ2-7
CDR3aa: CASSWNLAGDVEQYF
CDR3nt: TGTGCCAGCAGCTGGAACCTAGCGGGTGACGTCGAGCAGTACTTC

d_gene: NA
abundance: NA
v_gene: TRBV6-4
j_gene: TRBJ2-3
CDR3aa: CASSKVPRADTQYF
CDR3nt: TGTGCCAGCTCGAAGGTTCCTAGGGCGGATACGCAGTATTTT

d_gene: NA
abundance: many
v_gene: TRBV11-2
j_gene: TRBJ2-3
CDR3aa: CASGGFLRGDTQYF
CDR3nt: TGTGCCAGCGGGGGGTTTTTAAGGGGAGATACGCAGTATTTT

d_gene: TRBD1
abundance: many
v_gene: TRBV3-1
j_gene: TRBJ1-1
CDR3aa: CASSQAGTGNTEAFF
CDR3nt: TGTGCCAGCAGCCAAGCCGGGACAGGAAACACTGAAGCTTTCTTT

d_gene: NA
abundance: many
v_gene: TRBV3-1
j_gene: TRBJ2-7
CDR3aa: CASSQDWRDEQYF
CDR3nt: TGTGCCAGCAGCCAAGATTGGAGGGACGAGCAGTACTTC

d_gene: NA
abundance: few
v_gene: TRBV5-1
j_gene: TRBJ2-5
CDR3aa: CASSSQTSGLETQYF
CDR3nt: TGCGCCAGCAGCTCCCAAACCTCAGGGTTGGAGACCCAGTACTTC

d_gene: TRBD2
abundance: NA
v_gene: TRBV3-1
j_gene: TRBJ2-5
CDR3aa: CASSLTSGSSNEQYF
CDR3nt: TGTGCCAGCAGCCTTACTAGCGGGAGTTCGAATGAGCAGTACTTC